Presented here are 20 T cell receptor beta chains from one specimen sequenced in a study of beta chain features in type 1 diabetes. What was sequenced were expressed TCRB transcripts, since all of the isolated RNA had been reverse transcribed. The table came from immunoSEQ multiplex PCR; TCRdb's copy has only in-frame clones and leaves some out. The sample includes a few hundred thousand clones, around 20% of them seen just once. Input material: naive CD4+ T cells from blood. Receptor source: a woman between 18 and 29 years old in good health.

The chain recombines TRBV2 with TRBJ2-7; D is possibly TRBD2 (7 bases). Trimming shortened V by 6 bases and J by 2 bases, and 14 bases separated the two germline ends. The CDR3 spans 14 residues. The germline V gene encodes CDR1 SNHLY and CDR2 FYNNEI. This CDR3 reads CASRYREGTYEQYF. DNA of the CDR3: TGTGCCAGCAGATACAGGGAGGGGACCTACGAGCAGTACTTC.

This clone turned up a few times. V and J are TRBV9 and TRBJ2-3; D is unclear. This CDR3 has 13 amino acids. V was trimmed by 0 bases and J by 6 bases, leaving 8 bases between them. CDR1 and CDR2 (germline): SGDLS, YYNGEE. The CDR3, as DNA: TGTGCCAGCAGCGTAGTGGGCCGGGATACGCAGTATTTT. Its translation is CASSVVGRDTQYF.

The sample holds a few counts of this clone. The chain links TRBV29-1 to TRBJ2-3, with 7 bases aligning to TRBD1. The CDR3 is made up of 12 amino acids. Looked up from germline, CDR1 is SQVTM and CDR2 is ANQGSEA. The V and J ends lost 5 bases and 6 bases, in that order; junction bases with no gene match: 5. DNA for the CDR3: TGCAGCGTTAGGGGGCCGGGGGATACGCAGTATTTT. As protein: CSVRGPGDTQYF.

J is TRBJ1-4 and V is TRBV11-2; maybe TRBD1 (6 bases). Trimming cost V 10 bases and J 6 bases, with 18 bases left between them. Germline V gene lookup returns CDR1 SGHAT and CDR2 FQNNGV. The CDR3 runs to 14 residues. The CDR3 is CATGQLEVDEKLFF. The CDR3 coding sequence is TGTGCCACCGGACAGCTCGAGGTAGATGAAAAACTGTTTTTT.

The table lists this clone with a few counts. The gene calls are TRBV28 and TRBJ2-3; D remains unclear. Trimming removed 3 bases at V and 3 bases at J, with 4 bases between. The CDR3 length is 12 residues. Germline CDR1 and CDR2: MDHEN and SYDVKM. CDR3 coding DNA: TGTGCCAGCAGTTTGCGTACAGATACGCAGTATTTT. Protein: CASSLRTDTQYF.

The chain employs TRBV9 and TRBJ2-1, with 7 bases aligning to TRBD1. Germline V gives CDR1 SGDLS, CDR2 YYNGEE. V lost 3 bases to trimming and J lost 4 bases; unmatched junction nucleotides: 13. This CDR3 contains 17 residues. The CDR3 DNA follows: TGTGCCAGCAGCGCATCACTGACAGGGTTGGGATACAATGAGCAGTTCTTC. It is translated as CASSASLTGLGYNEQFF.

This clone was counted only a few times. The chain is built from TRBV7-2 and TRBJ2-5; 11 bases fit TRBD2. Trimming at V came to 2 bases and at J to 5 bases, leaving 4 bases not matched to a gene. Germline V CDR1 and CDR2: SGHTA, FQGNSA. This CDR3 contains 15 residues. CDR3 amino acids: CASSLLAGGRETQYF. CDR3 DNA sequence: TGTGCCAGCAGCTTACTAGCGGGGGGAAGGGAGACCCAGTACTTC.

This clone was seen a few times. The CDR3 is CASSWNRLSYEQYF. CDR3 nucleotide sequence: TGTGCCAGCAGCTGGAACAGGTTGTCCTACGAGCAGTACTTC. This chain uses TRBV7-2 with TRBJ2-7, with D perhaps TRBD1 (5 bases). This CDR3 spans 14 amino acids. Germline CDR1 SGHTA, CDR2 FQGNSA. V shed 4 bases and J shed 1 base, with 11 bases lying between them.

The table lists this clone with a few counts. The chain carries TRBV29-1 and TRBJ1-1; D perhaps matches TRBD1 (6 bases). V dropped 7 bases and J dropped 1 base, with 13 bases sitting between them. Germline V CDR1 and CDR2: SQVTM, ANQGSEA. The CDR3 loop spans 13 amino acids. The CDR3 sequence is CSARGGPNTEAFF. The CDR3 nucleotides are TGCAGCGCCCGTGGGGGCCCGAACACTGAAGCTTTCTTT.

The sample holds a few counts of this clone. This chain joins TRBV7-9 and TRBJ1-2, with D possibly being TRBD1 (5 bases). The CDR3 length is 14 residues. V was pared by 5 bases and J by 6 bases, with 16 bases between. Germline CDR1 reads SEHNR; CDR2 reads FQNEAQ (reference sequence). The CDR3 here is CASSVAGGWNGYTF. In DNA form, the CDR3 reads TGTGCCAGCAGCGTGGCGGGGGGATGGAATGGCTACACCTTC.

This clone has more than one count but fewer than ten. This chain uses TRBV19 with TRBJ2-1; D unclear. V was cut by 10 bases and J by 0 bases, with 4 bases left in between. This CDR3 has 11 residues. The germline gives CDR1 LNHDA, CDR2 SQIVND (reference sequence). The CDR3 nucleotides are TGTGCCACCTCCTCCTACAATGAGCAGTTCTTC. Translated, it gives CATSSYNEQFF. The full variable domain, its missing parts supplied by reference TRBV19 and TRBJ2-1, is DGGITQSPKYLFRKEGQNVTLSCEQNLNHDAMYWYRQDPGQGLRLIYYSQIVNDFQKGDIAEGYSVSREKKESFPLTVTSAQKNPTAFYLCATSSYNEQFFGPGTRLTVL.

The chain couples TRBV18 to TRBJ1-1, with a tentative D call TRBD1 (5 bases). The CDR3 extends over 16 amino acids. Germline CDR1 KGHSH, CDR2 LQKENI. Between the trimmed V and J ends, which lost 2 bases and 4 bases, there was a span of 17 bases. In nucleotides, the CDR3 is TGTGCCAGCTCACCAGGAAGTGGGGCAAGAGGCACTGAAGCTTTCTTT. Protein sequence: CASSPGSGARGTEAFF.

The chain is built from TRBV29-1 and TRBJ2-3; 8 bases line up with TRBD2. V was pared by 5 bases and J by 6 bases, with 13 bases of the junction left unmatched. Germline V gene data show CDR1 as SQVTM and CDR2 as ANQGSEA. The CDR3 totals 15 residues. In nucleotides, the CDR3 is TGCAGCGTTCGAATTAGCGGGACGGGGTCGGATACGCAGTATTTT. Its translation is CSVRISGTGSDTQYF.

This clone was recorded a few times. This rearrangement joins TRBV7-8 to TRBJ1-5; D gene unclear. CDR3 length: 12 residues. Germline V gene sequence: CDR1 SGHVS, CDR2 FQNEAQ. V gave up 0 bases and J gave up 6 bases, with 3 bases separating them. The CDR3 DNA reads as TGTGCCAGCAGCTTAGCGAGTCAGCCCCAGCATTTT. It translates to CASSLASQPQHF.

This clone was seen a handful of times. CDR3 sequence reads: CASSLDGISNTIYF. The CDR3 DNA follows: TGTGCCAGCAGCTTAGACGGGATTTCAAACACCATATATTTT. This chain uses TRBV7-3 with TRBJ1-3; D gene uncertain. There are 14 residues in the CDR3. Germline CDR1 and CDR2: SGHTA and FQGTGA. V was pared by 2 bases and J by 6 bases, with 11 bases between. Full variable domain (rest looked up from reference TRBV7-3 and TRBJ1-3): GAGVSQTPSNKVTEKGKYVELRCDPISGHTALYWYRQSLGQGPEFLIYFQGTGAADDSGLPNDRFFAVRPEGSVSTLKIQRTERGDSAVYLCASSLDGISNTIYFGEGSWLTVV.

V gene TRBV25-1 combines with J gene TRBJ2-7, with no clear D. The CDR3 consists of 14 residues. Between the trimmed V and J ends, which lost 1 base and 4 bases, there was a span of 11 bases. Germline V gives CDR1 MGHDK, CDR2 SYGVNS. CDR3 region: CASSESGSLYEQYF. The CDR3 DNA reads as TGTGCCAGCAGTGAATCCGGGTCCTTATACGAGCAGTACTTC.

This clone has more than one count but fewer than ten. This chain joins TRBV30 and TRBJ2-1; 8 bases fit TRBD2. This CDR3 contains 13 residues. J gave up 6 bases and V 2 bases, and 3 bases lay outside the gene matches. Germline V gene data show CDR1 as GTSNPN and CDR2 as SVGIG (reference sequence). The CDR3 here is CAWSTGTSNEQFF. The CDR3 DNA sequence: TGTGCCTGGAGTACCGGGACTAGCAATGAGCAGTTCTTC.

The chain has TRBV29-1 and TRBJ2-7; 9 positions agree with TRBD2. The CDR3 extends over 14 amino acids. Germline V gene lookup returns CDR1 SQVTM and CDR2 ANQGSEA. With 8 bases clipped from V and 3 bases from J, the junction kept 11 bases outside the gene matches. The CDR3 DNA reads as TGCAGCTTCATTCCGGGGACTAGCAACTACGAGCAGTACTTC. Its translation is CSFIPGTSNYEQYF.

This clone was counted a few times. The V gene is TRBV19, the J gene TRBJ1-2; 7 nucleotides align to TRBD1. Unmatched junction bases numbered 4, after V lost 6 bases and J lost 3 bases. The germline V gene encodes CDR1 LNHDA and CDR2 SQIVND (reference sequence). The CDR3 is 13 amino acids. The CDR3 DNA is TGTGCCAGTAGCTATACAGGGGACTATGGCTACACCTTC. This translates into CASSYTGDYGYTF.

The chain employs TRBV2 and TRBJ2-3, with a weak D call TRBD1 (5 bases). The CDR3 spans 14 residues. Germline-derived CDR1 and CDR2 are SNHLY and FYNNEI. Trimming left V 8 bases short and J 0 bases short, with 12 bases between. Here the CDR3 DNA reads TGTGCCAGCCACCAGGGTTCCAGCACAGATACGCAGTATTTT. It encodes CASHQGSSTDTQYF. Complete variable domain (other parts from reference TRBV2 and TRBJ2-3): EPEVTQTPSHQVTQMGQEVILRCVPISNHLYFYWYRQILGQKVEFLVSFYNNEISEKSEIFDDQFSVERPDGSNFTLKIRSTKLEDSAMYFCASHQGSSTDTQYFGPGTRLTVL.